This TCR beta chain originates from a study of blood T cell repertoires in COVID-19. V lost 7 bases and J lost 4; bases outside the gene matches: 9. The germline V gene has CDR1 SEHNR and CDR2 FQNEAQ (reference sequence). The CDR3 extends over 14 amino acids. How the authors handled the data: Reference gene primer amplification yielded estimated nucleated cell counts. Assay: immunoSEQ multiplex PCR; the TCRdb copy retains only in-frame clones and omits some. The DNA was the basis for D and trimming; V, J and clone size are from that table. Of 55,000 to 65,000 clones listed, approximately 88% were seen once; the top ten hold roughly 10%.

The chain carries TRBV7-9 and TRBJ2-5, with 7 bases lining up with TRBD1. This sequence was found in a man younger than 40 with COVID-19, enrolled during active disease. The source material was peripheral blood. Here the CDR3 DNA reads TGTGCCAGCACTTCGGCAGGGGGTGTAGAGACCCAGTACTTC. Amino acid sequence: CASTSAGGVETQYF.